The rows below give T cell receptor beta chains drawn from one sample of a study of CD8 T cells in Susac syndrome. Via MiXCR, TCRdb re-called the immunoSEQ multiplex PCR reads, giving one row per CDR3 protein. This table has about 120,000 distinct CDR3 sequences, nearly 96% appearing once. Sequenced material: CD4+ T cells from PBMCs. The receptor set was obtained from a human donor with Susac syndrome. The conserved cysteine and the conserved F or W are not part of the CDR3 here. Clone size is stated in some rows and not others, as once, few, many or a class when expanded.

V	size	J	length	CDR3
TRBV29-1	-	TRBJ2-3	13	SVGVAGRNTDTQY
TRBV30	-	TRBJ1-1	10	AWSELGKGAF
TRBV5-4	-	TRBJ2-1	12	ASSSSGNHNEQF
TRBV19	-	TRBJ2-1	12	ASSKGTGLAEQF
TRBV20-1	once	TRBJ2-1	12	SARGTSGRSEQF
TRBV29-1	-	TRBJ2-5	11	SVGEQIQETQY
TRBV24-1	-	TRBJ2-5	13	ATSEPAGAGETQY
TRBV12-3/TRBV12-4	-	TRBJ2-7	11	ASSLWGQNEQY
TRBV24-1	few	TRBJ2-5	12	ATSDPGQGETQY
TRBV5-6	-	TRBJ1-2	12	ASSLDTGIYGYT
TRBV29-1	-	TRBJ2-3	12	SVERGLAGDTQY
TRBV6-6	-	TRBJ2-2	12	ASSLTGATGELF
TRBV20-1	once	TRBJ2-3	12	SAPRGRSTDTQY
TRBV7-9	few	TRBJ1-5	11	ASSLNSNQPQH
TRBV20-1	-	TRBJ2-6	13	SVPGQSSGANVLT
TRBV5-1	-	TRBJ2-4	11	ASSLEAYNIQY
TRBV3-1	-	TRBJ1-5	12	ASSQAGNGQPQH
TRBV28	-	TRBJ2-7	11	ASSLGTGLEQY
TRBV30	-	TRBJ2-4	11	AWSVGREDIQY
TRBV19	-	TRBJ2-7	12	ASSMIDTSYEQY
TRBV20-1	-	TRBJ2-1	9	SAAKNNEQF
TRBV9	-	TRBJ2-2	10	ASSVTTGELF